This entry lists 3 T cell receptor beta chains sequenced from one sample in a study of early T cells in non-severe SARS-CoV-2 infection. One entry per CDR3 protein, called by TCRdb with MiXCR from the 5' RACE reads. The sample gives 50,000 or so distinct CDR3 sequences, approximately 5.6% of which show up once; 4.5% is in the top ten. Sequenced sample: whole blood. The receptors were gathered from an adult who was a healthcare worker with PCR-confirmed SARS-CoV-2 infection or an uninfected control (not recorded which).

This clonotype is deemed medium-sized. The chain has TRBV4-1 and TRBJ2-7; 8 bases match TRBD1. The CDR3 is made up of 14 amino acids. After removal of 3 bases from V and 5 bases from J, the junction contained 6 bases not matched to a gene. Germline CDR1 reads MGHRA; CDR2 reads YSYEKL. In DNA, the CDR3 is TGCGCCAGCAGCCATCGACAGGGGACCGACGAGCAGTACTTC. Translating it yields CASSHRQGTDEQYF.

This clonotype showed up many times. V gene TRBV30 combines with J gene TRBJ2-6; D unresolved. Germline CDR1 GTSNPN, CDR2 SVGIG (reference sequence). The CDR3 contains 15 residues. The V gene lost 0 bases and the J gene lost 4 bases, with 10 bases spanning the gap. This CDR3 is CAWSVKSLGANVLTF. In DNA, the CDR3 is TGTGCCTGGAGTGTTAAATCCCTCGGGGCCAACGTCCTGACTTTC. The variable domain in full, with the rest retrieved from reference TRBV30 and TRBJ2-6, is SQTIHQWPATLVQPVGSPLSLECTVEGTSNPNLYWYRQAAGRGLQLLFYSVGIGQISSEVPQNLSASRPQDRQFILSSKKLLLSDSGFYLCAWSVKSLGANVLTFGAGSRLTVL.

The sample holds many counts of this clonotype. V usage is TRBV5-5 and J usage is TRBJ2-5, with no clear D. This CDR3 is built from 16 residues. V dropped 1 base and J dropped 5 bases, with 18 bases sitting between them. Germline V lookup: CDR1 SGHKS, CDR2 YYEKEE (reference sequence). DNA for the CDR3: TGTGCCAGCAGCTTGACCTTCGCCGGTTTAGGGGAGACCCAGTACTTC. Protein product: CASSLTFAGLGETQYF.